This TCR beta chain comes out of a study of blood T cell repertoires in COVID-19. Original processing notes: The assay estimated nucleated cells by amplifying reference gene primers. Only in-frame clones appear in the TCRdb table, and some are missing; sequencing was by immunoSEQ multiplex PCR. V and J calls and clone size follow that table, whereas D and trimming were derived from the DNA. The sample has about 58,000 clones, 88% seen once. The germline V and J ends were trimmed by 2 bases and 6 bases, with 14 bases remaining between them. CDR1 SGHRS and CDR2 YFSETQ come from the germline V gene. CDR3 size: 15 residues.

The sequenced sample was peripheral blood. The TCR originated in a woman aged 45 to 65 with active or convalescent COVID-19. The chain links TRBV5-1 to TRBJ2-2; D is perhaps TRBD1 (6 bases). CDR3 region: CASSLTTGKAGELFF. The CDR3 DNA sequence: TGCGCCAGCAGCTTAACTACAGGGAAAGCCGGGGAGCTGTTTTTT.